The 9 T cell receptor beta chains listed next were all sequenced from one sample in a study of technical replicates of blood from a few donors. Using immunoSEQ multiplex PCR, the repertoire was profiled, and TCRdb retains in-frame clones only, with some absent. The table includes around 86,000 clones, approximately 96% detected once. The sequenced material came from T cells isolated from PBMCs. The receptors derive from a human donor in good health.

V and J are TRBV12-5 and TRBJ2-1; 7 positions agree with TRBD2. The germline V gene has CDR1 LGHNT and CDR2 FRNRAP. The V and J ends lost 6 bases and 3 bases, in that order; junction bases with no gene match: 8. The length of the CDR3 is 15 residues. The CDR3, as DNA: TGTGCTAGTGGGTCCCGGACTAGGGACTACAATGAGCAGTTCTTC. Protein sequence: CASGSRTRDYNEQFF.

This rearrangement joins TRBV7-6 to TRBJ1-1, with D tentatively TRBD1 (6 bases). Germline loops: CDR1 SGHVS, CDR2 FNYEAQ. The V gene lost 4 bases and the J gene lost 0 bases, with 15 bases spanning the gap. The length of the CDR3 is 16 residues. DNA of the CDR3: TGTGCCAGCAGCTCCACACAGGGAGAAATGAACACTGAAGCTTTCTTT. Its translation: CASSSTQGEMNTEAFF.

The chain joins TRBV7-9 to TRBJ1-6; D not certain. The CDR3 extends over 15 amino acids. Germline values: CDR1 SEHNR, CDR2 FQNEAQ (reference sequence). V was clipped by 3 bases and J by 5 bases, with 11 bases between them. This CDR3 reads CASSLEGYNNSPLHF. DNA for the CDR3: TGTGCCAGCAGCTTGGAGGGATACAATAATTCACCCCTCCACTTT.

The V and J genes are TRBV4-2 and TRBJ2-7; 8 bases are shared with TRBD1. Germline-derived CDR1 and CDR2 are LGHNA and YNFKEQ. The V segment lost 0 bases and the J segment 0 bases; nucleotides outside the gene matches: 7. The CDR3 runs to 17 residues. CDR3 nucleotide sequence: TGTGCCAGCAGCCAAGATATAATGGGACAGGCCTCCTACGAGCAGTACTTC. It yields the protein CASSQDIMGQASYEQYF.

The V gene is TRBV6-1, the J gene TRBJ2-3; the match to TRBD2 covers 15 bases. CDR3 length: 20 amino acids. The ends lost 4 bases at V and 9 bases at J; junction bases unmatched: 20. Germline CDR1 is MNHNS and CDR2 is SASEGT. CDR3: CASSGDPRRGQGTSGRTQYF. As DNA, the CDR3 is TGTGCCAGCAGTGGGGACCCTCGTCGGGGGCAGGGGACTAGCGGGAGGACGCAGTATTTT.

V is TRBV14 and J is TRBJ2-7, with 7 nucleotides matching TRBD1. This CDR3 region has 14 residues. From germline, CDR1 is SGHDN and CDR2 FVKESK. Trimming removed 2 bases from V and 3 bases from J; junction bases left unmatched: 4. The CDR3 here is CASSQWDSFYEQYF. Written as DNA, the CDR3 is TGTGCCAGCAGCCAATGGGACAGCTTCTACGAGCAGTACTTC.

The gene calls are TRBV7-9 and TRBJ1-1; D not resolved. CDR1 is SEHNR, CDR2 FQNEAQ, per germline (reference sequence). The CDR3 is 15 residues long. V gave up 3 bases and J gave up 0 bases, with 11 bases separating them. The CDR3 loop is CASSFISSLNTEAFF. The CDR3 nucleotides read TGTGCCAGCAGCTTTATTAGTTCGCTGAACACTGAAGCTTTCTTT.

V gene TRBV6-1 combines with J gene TRBJ2-7; 9 bases fit TRBD2. Per the germline V gene, CDR1 is MNHNS and CDR2 is SASEGT. This CDR3 has 13 residues. The V and J ends lost 7 bases and 2 bases, in that order; junction bases with no gene match: 3. The CDR3 DNA follows: TGTGCCAGCATGACTAGCGGCCCCTACGAGCAGTACTTC. It encodes CASMTSGPYEQYF.

The chain employs TRBV30 and TRBJ1-2, with D possibly TRBD1 on 6 matching bases. The CDR3 totals 13 residues. Germline V gives CDR1 GTSNPN, CDR2 SVGIG (reference sequence). The germline V and J ends were trimmed by 6 bases and 8 bases, with 19 bases remaining between them. CDR3 bases: TGTGCCTGCAAACCACAGGGTAGGACGGGCTACACCTTC. Translating gives CACKPQGRTGYTF.